This T cell receptor beta chain was sequenced in a study of post-analysis software for immune sequencing data. At the level of the study: Some patients lacked subtype; others had relapsing-remitting, secondary progressive or progressive-relapsing disease. Study outcomes and limitations: TRBV5-6, TRBV5-1 and TRBV20-1 were among four to six TRBV segments more frequent in patients than controls. Comparison with controls showed significantly lower normalized Chao1 diversity in multiple sclerosis patients.

This clonotype has just a few counts. Its specificity is not known. The CDR3 extends over 14 amino acids. Looked up from germline, CDR1 is LGHNA and CDR2 is YNFKEQ. V was trimmed by 0 bases and J by 4 bases, leaving 9 bases between them. Every TCR beta cDNA library bore unique molecular identifiers. Input of about 1 to 11 million T cells yielded 550,000 or so cDNA molecules. TCRdb re-called the PCR reads with MiXCR, one entry per CDR3 protein. Of more than 450,000 distinct CDR3 sequences listed, approximately 34% are singletons. Sequenced sample: blood. The chain carries TRBV4-2 and TRBJ2-5, with a tentative D call TRBD2 (5 bases). This receptor was identified in a girl aged 2-17 years with multiple sclerosis. DNA of the CDR3: TGTGCCAGCAGCCAAGATCACCGGGGAGAGACCCAGTACTTC. Amino acids: CASSQDHRGETQYF.